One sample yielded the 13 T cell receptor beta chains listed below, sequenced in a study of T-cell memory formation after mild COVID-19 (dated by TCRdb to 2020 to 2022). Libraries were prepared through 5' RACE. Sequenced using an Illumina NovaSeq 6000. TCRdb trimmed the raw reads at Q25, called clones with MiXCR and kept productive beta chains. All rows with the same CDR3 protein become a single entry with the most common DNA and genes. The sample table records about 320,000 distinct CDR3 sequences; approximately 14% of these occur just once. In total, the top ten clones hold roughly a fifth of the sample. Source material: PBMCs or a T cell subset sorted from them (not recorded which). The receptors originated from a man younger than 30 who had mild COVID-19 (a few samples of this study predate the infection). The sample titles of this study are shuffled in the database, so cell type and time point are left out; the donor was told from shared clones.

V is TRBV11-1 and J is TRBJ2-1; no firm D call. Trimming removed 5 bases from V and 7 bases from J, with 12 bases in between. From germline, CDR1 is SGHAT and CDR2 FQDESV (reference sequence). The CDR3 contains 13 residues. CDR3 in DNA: TGTGCCAGCAGCCTACAAACACGGAATGAGCAGTTCTTC. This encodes CASSLQTRNEQFF.

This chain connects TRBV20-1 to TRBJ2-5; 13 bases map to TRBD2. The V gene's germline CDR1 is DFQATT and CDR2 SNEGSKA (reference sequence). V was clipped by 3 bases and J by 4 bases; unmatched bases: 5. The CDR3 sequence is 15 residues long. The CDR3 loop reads CSASPRLAGGETQYF. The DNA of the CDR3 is TGCAGTGCTAGCCCGCGACTAGCGGGGGGAGAGACCCAGTACTTC.

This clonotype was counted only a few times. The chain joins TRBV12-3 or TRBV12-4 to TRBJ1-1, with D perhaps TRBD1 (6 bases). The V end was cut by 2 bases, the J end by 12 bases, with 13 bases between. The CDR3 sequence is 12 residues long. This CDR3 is CASSLMDGTTFF. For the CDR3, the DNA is TGTGCCAGCAGTTTAATGGACGGGACAACTTTCTTT.

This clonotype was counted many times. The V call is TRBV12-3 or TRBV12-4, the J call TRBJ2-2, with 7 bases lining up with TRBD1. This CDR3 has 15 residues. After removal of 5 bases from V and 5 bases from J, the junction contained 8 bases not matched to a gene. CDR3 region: CASSPETGRTGELFF. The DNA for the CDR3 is TGTGCCAGCAGTCCTGAGACAGGGCGGACCGGGGAGCTGTTTTTT.

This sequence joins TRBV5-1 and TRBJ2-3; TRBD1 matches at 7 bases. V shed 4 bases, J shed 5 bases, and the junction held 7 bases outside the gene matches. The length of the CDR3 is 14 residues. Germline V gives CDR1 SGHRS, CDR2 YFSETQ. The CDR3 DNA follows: TGCGCCAGCAGCCCGGACAGGACCAGAGATACGCAGTATTTT. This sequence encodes CASSPDRTRDTQYF.

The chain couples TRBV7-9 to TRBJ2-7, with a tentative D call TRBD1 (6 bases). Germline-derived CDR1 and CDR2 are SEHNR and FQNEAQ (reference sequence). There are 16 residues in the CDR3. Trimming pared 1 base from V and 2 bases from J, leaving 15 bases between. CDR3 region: CASSLDSGAATYEQYF. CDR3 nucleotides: TGTGCCAGCAGCTTAGATTCAGGGGCCGCAACCTACGAGCAGTACTTC. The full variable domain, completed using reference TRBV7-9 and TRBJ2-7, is DTGVSQNPRHKITKRGQNVTFRCDPISEHNRLYWYRQTLGQGPEFLTYFQNEAQLEKSRLLSDRFSAERPKGSFSTLEIQRTEQGDSAMYLCASSLDSGAATYEQYFGPGTRLTVT.

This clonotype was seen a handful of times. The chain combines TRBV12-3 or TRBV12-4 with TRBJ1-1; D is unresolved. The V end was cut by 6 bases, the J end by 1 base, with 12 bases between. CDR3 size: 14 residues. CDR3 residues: CASSVWPQNTEAFF. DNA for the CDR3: TGTGCCAGCAGCGTCTGGCCCCAGAACACTGAAGCTTTCTTT.

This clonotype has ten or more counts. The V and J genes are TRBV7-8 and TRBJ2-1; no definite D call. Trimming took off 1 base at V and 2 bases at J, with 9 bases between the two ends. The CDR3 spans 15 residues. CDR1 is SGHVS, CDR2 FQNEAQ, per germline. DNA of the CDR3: TGTGCCAGCAGCTTAGATCCGAGTACCTACAATGAGCAGTTCTTC. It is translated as CASSLDPSTYNEQFF.

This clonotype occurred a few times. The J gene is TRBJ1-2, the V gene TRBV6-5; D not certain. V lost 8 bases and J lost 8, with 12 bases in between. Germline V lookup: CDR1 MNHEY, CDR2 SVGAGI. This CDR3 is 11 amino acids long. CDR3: CASGQVGGYTF. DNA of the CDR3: TGTGCCAGCGGCCAGGTCGGGGGCTACACCTTC.

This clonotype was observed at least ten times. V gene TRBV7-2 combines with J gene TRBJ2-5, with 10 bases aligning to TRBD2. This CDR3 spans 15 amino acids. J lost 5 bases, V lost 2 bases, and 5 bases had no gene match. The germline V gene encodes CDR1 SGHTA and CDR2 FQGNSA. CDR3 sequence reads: CASSLSSGGAETQYF. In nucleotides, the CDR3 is TGTGCCAGCAGCTTATCGAGCGGGGGGGCGGAGACCCAGTACTTC.

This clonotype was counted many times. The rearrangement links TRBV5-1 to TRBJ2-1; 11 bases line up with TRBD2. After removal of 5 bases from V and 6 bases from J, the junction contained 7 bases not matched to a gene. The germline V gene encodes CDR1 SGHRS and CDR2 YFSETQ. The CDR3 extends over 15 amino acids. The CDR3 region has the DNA TGCGCCAGCAGGGACGGGACTAGCGGCCTCAATGAGCAGTTCTTC. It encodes CASRDGTSGLNEQFF.

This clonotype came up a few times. For the CDR3, the DNA is TGTGCCAGCAGCCCAACGGCGGCAGCCTCTGGAAACACCATATATTTT. Translation: CASSPTAAASGNTIYF. This chain uses TRBV7-9 with TRBJ1-3; no reliable D call. This CDR3 contains 16 residues. Looked up from germline, CDR1 is SEHNR and CDR2 is FQNEAQ (reference sequence). Trimming stripped 5 bases from V and 0 bases from J, with 14 bases between.

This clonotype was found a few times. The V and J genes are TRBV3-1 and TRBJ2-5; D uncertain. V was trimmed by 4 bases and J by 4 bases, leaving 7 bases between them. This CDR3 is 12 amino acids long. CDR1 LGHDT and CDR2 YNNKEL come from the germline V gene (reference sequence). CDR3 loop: CASSPERETQYF. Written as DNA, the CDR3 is TGTGCCAGCAGCCCCGAGCGAGAGACCCAGTACTTC.